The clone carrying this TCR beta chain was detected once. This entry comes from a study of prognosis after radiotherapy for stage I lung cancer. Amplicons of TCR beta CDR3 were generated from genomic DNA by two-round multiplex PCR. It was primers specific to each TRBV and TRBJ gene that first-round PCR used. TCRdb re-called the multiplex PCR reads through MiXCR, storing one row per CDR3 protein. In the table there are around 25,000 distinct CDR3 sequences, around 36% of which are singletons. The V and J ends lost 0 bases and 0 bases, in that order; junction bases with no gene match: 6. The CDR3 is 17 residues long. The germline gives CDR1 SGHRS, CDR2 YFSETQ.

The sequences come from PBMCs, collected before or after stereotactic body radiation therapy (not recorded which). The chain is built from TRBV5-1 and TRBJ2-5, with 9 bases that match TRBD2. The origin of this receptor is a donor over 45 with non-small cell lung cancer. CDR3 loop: CASSLGLAVWYQETQYF. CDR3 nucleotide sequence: TGCGCCAGCAGCTTGGGACTAGCGGTTTGGTACCAAGAGACCCAGTACTTC.